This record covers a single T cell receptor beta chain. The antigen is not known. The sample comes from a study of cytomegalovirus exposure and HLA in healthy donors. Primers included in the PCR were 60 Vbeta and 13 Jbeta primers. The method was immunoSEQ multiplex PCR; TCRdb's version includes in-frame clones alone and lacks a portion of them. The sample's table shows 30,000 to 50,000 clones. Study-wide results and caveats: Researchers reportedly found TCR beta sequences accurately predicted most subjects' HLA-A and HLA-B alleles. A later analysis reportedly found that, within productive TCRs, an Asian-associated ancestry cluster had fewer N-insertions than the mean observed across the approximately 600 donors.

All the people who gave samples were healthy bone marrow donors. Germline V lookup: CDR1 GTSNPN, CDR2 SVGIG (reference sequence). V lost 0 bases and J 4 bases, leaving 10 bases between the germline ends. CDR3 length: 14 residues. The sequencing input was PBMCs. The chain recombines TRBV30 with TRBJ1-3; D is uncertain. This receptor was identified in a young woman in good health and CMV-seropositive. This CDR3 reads CAWSVQSVGNTIYF. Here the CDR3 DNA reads TGTGCCTGGAGTGTACAGTCAGTCGGAAACACCATATATTTT.